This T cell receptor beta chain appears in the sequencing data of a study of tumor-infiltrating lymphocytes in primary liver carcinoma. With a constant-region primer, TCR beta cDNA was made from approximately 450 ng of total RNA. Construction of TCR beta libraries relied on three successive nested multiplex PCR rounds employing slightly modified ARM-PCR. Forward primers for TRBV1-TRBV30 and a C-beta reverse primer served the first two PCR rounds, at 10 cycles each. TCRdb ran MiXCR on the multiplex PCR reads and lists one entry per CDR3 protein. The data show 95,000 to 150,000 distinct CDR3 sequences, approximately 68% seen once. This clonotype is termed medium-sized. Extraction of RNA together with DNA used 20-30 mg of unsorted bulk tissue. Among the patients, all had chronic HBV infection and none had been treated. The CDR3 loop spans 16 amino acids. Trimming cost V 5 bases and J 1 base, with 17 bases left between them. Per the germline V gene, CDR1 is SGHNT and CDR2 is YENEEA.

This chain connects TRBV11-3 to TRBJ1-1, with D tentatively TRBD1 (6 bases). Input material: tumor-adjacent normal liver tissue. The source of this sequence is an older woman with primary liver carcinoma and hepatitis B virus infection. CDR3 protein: CASSPPGTQRNTEAFF. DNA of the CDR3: TGTGCCAGCAGCCCCCCCGGGACACAAAGGAACACTGAAGCTTTCTTT.